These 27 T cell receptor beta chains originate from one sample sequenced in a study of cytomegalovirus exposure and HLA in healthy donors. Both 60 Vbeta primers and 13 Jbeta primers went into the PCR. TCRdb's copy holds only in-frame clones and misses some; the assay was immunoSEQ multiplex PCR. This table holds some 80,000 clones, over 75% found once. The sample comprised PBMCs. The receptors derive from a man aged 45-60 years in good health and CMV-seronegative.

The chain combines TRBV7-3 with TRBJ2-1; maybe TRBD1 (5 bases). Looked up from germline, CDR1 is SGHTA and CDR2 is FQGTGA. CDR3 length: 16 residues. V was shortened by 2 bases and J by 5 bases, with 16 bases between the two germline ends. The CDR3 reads CASSLDSSIQDNEQFF. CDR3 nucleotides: TGTGCCAGCAGCTTAGATTCAAGTATACAGGACAATGAGCAGTTCTTC. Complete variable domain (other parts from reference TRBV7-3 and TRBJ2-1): GAGVSQTPSNKVTEKGKYVELRCDPISGHTALYWYRQSLGQGPEFLIYFQGTGAADDSGLPNDRFFAVRPEGSVSTLKIQRTERGDSAVYLCASSLDSSIQDNEQFFGPGTRLTVL.

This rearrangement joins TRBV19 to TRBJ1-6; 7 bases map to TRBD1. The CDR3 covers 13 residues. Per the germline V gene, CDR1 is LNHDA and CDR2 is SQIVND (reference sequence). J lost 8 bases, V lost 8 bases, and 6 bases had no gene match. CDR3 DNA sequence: TGTGCCAGTGGGGTTGACAGGGATTCACCCCTCCACTTT. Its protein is CASGVDRDSPLHF.

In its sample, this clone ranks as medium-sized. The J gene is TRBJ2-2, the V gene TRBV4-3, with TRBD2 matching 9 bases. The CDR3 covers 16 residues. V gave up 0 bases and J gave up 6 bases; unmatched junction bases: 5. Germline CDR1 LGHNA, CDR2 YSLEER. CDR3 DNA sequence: TGCGCCAGCAGCCAAGATTGGGGACTAGCACCCGGGGAGCTGTTTTTT. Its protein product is CASSQDWGLAPGELFF.

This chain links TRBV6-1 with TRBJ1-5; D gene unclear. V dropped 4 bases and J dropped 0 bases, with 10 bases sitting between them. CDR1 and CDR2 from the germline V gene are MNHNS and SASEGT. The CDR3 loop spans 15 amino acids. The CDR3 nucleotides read TGTGCCAGCAGTGCGAACACGTATAGCAATCAGCCCCAGCATTTT. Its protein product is CASSANTYSNQPQHF.

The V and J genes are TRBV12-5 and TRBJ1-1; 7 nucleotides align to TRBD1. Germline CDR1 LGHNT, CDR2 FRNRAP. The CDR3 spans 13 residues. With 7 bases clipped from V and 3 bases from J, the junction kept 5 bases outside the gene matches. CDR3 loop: CASAVDRDTEAFF. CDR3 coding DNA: TGTGCTAGTGCCGTCGACAGGGACACTGAAGCTTTCTTT. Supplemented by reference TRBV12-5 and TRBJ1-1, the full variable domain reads DARVTQTPRHKVTEMGQEVTMRCQPILGHNTVFWYRQTMMQGLELLAYFRNRAPLDDSGMPKDRFSAEMPDATLATLKIQPSEPRDSAVYFCASAVDRDTEAFFGQGTRLTVV.

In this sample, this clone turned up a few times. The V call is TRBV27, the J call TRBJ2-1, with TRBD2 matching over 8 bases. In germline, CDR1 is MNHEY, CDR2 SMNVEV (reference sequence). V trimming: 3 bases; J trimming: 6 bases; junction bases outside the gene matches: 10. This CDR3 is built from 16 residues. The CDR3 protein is CASSFDGLAAFNEQFF. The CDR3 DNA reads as TGTGCCAGCAGTTTTGACGGACTAGCTGCTTTCAATGAGCAGTTCTTC.

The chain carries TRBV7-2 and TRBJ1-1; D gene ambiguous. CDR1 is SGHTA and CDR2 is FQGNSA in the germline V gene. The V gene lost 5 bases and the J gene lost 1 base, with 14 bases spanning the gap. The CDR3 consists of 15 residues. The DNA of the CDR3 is TGTGCCAGCAGCCCGATGTACGTAGCGAACACTGAAGCTTTCTTT. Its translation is CASSPMYVANTEAFF. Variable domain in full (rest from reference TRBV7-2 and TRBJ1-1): GAGVSQSPSNKVTEKGKDVELRCDPISGHTALYWYRQSLGQGLEFLIYFQGNSAPDKSGLPSDRFSAERTGGSVSTLTIQRTQQEDSAVYLCASSPMYVANTEAFFGQGTRLTVV.

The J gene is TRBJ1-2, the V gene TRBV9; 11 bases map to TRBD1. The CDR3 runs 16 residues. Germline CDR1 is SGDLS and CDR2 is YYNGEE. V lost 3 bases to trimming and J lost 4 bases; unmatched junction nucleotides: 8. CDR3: CASSAPGQGASYGYTF. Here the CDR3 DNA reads TGTGCCAGCAGCGCCCCTGGACAGGGGGCAAGCTATGGCTACACCTTC.

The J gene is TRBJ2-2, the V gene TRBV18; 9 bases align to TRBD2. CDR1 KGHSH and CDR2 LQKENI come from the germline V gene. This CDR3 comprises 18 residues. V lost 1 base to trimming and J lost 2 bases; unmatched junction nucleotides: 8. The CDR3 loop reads CASSPLSPGLANTGELFF. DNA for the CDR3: TGTGCCAGCTCACCACTCTCTCCGGGACTAGCAAACACCGGGGAGCTGTTTTTT.

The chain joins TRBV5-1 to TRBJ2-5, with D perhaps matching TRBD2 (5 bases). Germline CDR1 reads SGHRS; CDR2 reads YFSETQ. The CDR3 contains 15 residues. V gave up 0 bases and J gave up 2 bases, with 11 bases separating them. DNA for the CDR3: TGCGCCAGCAGCTTGGGCCGACTACCACAAGAGACCCAGTACTTC. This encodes CASSLGRLPQETQYF.

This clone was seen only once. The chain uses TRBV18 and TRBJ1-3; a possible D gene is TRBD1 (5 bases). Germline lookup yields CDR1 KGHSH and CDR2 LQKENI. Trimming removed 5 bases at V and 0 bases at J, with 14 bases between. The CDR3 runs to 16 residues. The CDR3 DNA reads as TGTGCCAGCTCAGAATCTCAGGGAAGCTCTGGAAACACCATATATTTT. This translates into CASSESQGSSGNTIYF.

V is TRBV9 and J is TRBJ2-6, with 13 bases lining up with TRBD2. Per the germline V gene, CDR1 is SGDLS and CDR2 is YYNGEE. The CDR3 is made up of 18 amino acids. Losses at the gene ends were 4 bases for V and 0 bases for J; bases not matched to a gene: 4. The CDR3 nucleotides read TGTGCCAGCAGCCCTGGACTAGCGGGGGTCTCTGGGGCCAACGTCCTGACTTTC. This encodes CASSPGLAGVSGANVLTF.

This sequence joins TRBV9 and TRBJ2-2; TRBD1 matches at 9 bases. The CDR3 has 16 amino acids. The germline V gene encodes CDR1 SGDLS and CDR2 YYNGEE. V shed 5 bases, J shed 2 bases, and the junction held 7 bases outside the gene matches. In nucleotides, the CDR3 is TGTGCCAGCAGTCACCGGGACAGGGTTAACACCGGGGAGCTGTTTTTT. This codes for CASSHRDRVNTGELFF.

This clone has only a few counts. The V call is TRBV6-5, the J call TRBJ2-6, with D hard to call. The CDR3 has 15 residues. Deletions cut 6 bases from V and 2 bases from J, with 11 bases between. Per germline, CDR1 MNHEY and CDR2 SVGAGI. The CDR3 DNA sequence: TGTGCCAGCAGCCCCACGGGTACTGGGGCCAACGTCCTGACTTTC. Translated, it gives CASSPTGTGANVLTF.

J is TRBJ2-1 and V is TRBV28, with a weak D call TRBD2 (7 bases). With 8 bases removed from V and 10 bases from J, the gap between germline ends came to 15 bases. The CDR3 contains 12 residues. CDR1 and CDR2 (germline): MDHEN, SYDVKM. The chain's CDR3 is CASAPGGREQFF. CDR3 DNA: TGTGCCAGCGCACCCGGGGGGCGCGAGCAGTTCTTC. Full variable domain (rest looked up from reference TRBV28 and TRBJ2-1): DVKVTQSSRYLVKRTGEKVFLECVQDMDHENMFWYRQDPGLGLRLIYFSYDVKMKEKGDIPEGYSVSREKKERFSLILESASTNQTSMYLCASAPGGREQFFGPGTRLTVL.

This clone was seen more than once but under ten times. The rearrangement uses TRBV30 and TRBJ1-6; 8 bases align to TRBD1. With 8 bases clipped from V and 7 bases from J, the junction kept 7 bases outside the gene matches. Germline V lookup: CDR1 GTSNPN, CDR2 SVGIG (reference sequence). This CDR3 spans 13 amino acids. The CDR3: CARRQGWNSPLHF. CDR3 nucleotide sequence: TGTGCCCGCAGACAGGGGTGGAATTCACCCCTCCACTTT.

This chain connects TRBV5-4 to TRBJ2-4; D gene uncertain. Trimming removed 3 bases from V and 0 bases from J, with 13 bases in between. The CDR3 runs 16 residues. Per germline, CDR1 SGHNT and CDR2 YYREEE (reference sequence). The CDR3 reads CASSSNLPGAKNIQYF. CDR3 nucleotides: TGTGCCAGCAGCTCCAACCTTCCGGGAGCCAAAAACATTCAGTACTTC.

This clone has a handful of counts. CDR3 DNA sequence: TGTGCCAGCAGCCCGTCGGGGGGGGCCTATCGAGGGGCCAACGTCCTGACTTTC. It is translated as CASSPSGGAYRGANVLTF. V and J are TRBV5-4 and TRBJ2-6, with 8 bases aligning to TRBD2. This CDR3 spans 18 amino acids. CDR1 is SGHNT, CDR2 YYREEE, per germline (reference sequence). J gave up 4 bases and V 4 bases, and 13 bases lay outside the gene matches.

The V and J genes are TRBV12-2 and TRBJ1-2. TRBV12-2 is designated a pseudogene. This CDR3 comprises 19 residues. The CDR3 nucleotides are TGTGCAAGTCGCTTAGATCGTTTTAGATTCGGCAGGAGGAACTATGGCTACACCTTC. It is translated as CASRLDRFRFGRRNYGYTF.

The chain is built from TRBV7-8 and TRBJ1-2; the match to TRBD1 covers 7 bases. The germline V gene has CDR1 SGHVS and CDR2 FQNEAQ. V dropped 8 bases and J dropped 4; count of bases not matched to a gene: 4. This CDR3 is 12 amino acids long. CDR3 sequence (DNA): TGTGCCAGCTCACAGGGGACCTATGGCTACACCTTC. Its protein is CASSQGTYGYTF.

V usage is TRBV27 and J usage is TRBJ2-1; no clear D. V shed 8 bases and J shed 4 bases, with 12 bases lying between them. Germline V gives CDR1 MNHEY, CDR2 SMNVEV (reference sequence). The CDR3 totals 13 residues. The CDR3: CASQRSTYNEQFF. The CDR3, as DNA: TGTGCCAGCCAGAGGAGCACTTACAATGAGCAGTTCTTC.

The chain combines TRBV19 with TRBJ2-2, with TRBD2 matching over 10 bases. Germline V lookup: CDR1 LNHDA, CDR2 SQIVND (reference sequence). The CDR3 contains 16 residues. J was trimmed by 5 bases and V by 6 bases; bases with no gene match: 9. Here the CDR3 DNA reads TGTGCCAGTAGCAAGATAGCGGGGGGATGGACCGGGGAGCTGTTTTTT. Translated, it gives CASSKIAGGWTGELFF.

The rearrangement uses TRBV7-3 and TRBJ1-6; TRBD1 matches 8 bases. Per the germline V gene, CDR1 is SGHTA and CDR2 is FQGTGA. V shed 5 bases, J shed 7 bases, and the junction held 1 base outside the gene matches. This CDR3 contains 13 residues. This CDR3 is CASSPGGNSPLHF. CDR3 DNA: TGTGCCAGCAGCCCAGGGGGCAATTCACCCCTCCACTTT.

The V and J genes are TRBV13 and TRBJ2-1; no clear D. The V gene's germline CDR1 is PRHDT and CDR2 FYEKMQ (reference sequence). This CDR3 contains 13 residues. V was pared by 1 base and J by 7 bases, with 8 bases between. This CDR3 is CASSLEDKNEQFF. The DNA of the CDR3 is TGTGCCAGCAGCTTAGAAGACAAGAATGAGCAGTTCTTC. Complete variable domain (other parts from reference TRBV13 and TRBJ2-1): AAGVIQSPRHLIKEKRETATLKCYPIPRHDTVYWYQQGPGQDPQFLISFYEKMQSDKGSIPDRFSAQQFSDYHSELNMSSLELGDSALYFCASSLEDKNEQFFGPGTRLTVL.

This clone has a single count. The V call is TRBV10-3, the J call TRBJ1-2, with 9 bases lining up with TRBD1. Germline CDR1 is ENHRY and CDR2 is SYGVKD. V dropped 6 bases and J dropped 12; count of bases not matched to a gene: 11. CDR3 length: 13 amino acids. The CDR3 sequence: CAISGQGQEENTF. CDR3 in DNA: TGTGCCATCAGCGGACAGGGGCAGGAAGAGAACACCTTC.

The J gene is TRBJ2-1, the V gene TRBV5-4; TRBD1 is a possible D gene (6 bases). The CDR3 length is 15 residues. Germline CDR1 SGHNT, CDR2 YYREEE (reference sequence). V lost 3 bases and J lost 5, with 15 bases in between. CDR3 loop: CASSSPDSQNNEQFF. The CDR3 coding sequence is TGTGCCAGCAGCTCCCCGGACAGCCAAAACAATGAGCAGTTCTTC.

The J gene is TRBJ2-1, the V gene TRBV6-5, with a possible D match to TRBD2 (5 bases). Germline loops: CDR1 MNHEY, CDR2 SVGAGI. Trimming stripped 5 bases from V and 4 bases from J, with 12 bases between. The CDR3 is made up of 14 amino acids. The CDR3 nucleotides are TGTGCCAGCAGTCAGACCCCGGGGTACAATGAGCAGTTCTTC. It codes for CASSQTPGYNEQFF.